The TCR beta chain described here comes from a study of beta chain features in type 1 diabetes. Study results and caveats: There was a moderate but significant shortening of TCRB CDR3s in all four CD4+ subsets of Type 1 diabetes patients.

Expressed TCRB transcripts got sequenced, as all isolated RNA was reverse transcribed. Measured with immunoSEQ multiplex PCR; TCRdb has only the in-frame clones, and not every one. The sample carries 640,000 or so clones, 11% to 15% recorded once. Concerning this clone: Its antigen is not identified.

Sequences were obtained from naive CD4+ T cells from blood. The origin of this receptor is a young man with type 1 diabetes.

The CDR3 loop reads CSVQQGADTQYF. The DNA for the CDR3 is TGCAGCGTTCAGCAGGGCGCAGATACGCAGTATTTT. The rearrangement uses TRBV29-1 and TRBJ2-3, with D perhaps matching TRBD1 (5 bases). The length of the CDR3 is 12 residues. V gave up 5 bases and J gave up 4 bases, with 10 bases separating them. The germline V gene has CDR1 SQVTM and CDR2 ANQGSEA.